The rows below give T cell receptor beta chains drawn from one sample of a study of Ad26.COV2.S vaccination and SARS-CoV-2 variants. The repertoire was sequenced with immunoSEQ multiplex PCR; TCRdb's copy has only in-frame clones and lacks some. This sample has 380,000 or so clones, with around 89% found just once. Sequences were derived from peripheral blood, sampled in a trial of Ad26.COV2.S vaccine versus placebo. Every receptor here comes from a person between 18 and 60 years old who received the Ad26.COV2.S COVID-19 vaccine or a placebo. Both conserved end residues are trimmed from each CDR3. The order of the fields is J gene, V gene, CDR3 protein.

j_call: TRBJ2-2; v_call: TRBV19; cdr3_aa: ASSKGAHTGELF
j_call: TRBJ2-3; v_call: TRBV6-2/TRBV6-3; cdr3_aa: ASSSGRASDTQY
j_call: TRBJ1-1; v_call: TRBV19; cdr3_aa: ASSMTNRPEAF
j_call: TRBJ2-2; v_call: TRBV4-3; cdr3_aa: ASSQDHNPGRRTGELF
j_call: TRBJ1-1; v_call: TRBV28; cdr3_aa: ASTEGQHTEAF
j_call: TRBJ2-5; v_call: TRBV7-2; cdr3_aa: ASSFPFDRSSGETQY
j_call: TRBJ1-1; v_call: TRBV6-1; cdr3_aa: ASSVSPGQGKAEAF
j_call: TRBJ1-1; v_call: TRBV4-1; cdr3_aa: ASSQGTGLAF
j_call: TRBJ2-3; v_call: TRBV4-1; cdr3_aa: ASSQDGAGTQY
j_call: TRBJ1-5; v_call: TRBV7-2; cdr3_aa: ASSVRGDQPQH
j_call: TRBJ1-1; v_call: TRBV18; cdr3_aa: ASSPGGTDVVPTEAF
j_call: TRBJ1-2; v_call: TRBV28; cdr3_aa: ASSKGVYGYT
j_call: TRBJ1-1; v_call: TRBV18; cdr3_aa: ASSRNRDFRGNTEAF
j_call: TRBJ1-4; v_call: TRBV7-9; cdr3_aa: ASSSGQSREKLF
j_call: TRBJ1-4; v_call: TRBV30; cdr3_aa: AWSWHAGKLF
j_call: TRBJ1-2; v_call: TRBV7-2; cdr3_aa: ASSGTGAFGYT
j_call: TRBJ2-2; v_call: TRBV19; cdr3_aa: ASSIGPSGRVRDTGELF
j_call: TRBJ2-5; v_call: TRBV7-3; cdr3_aa: ASSSKRDGTQY
j_call: TRBJ2-2; v_call: TRBV27; cdr3_aa: ASSPNQAGQGTAFWHTGELF
j_call: TRBJ1-3; v_call: TRBV27; cdr3_aa: ASSPYWGTGNTIY